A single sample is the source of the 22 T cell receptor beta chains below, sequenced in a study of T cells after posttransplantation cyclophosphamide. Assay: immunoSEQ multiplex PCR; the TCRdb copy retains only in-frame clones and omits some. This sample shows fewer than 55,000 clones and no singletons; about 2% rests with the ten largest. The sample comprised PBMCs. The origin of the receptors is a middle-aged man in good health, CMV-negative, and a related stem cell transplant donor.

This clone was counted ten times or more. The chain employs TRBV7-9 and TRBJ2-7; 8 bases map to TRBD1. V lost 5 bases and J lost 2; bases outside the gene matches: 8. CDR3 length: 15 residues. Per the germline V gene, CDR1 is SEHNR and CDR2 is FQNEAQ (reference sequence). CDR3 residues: CASSKAGQGTYEQYF. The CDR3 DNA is TGTGCCAGCAGCAAAGCCGGACAGGGTACCTACGAGCAGTACTTC.

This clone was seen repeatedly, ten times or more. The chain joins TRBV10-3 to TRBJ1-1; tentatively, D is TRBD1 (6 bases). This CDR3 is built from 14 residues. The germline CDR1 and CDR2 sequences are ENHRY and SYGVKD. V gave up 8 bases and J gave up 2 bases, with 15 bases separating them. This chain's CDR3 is CAIGGGLGNTEAFF. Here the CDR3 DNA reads TGTGCCATCGGGGGGGGCCTGGGAAACACTGAAGCTTTCTTT.

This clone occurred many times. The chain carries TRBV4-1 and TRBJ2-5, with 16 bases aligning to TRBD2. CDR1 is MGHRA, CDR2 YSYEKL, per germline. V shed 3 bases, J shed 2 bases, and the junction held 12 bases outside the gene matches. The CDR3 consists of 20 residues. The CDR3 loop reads CASSHSYGTSGGAPQETQYF. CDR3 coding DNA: TGCGCCAGCAGCCACTCGTACGGGACTAGCGGGGGGGCCCCTCAAGAGACCCAGTACTTC.

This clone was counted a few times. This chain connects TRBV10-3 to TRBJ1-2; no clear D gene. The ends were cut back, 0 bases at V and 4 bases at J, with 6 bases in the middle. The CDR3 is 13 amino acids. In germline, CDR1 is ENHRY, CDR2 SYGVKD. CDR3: CAISESASYGYTF. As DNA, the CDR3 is TGTGCCATCAGTGAGTCAGCTAGCTATGGCTACACCTTC.

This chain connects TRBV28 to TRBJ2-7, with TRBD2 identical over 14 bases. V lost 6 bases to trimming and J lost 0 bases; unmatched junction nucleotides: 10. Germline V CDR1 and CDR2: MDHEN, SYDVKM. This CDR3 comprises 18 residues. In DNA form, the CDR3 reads TGTGCCAGCAGCCCCGGGACTAGCGGGAGAGTAGACTCCTACGAGCAGTACGTC. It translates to CASSPGTSGRVDSYEQYV.

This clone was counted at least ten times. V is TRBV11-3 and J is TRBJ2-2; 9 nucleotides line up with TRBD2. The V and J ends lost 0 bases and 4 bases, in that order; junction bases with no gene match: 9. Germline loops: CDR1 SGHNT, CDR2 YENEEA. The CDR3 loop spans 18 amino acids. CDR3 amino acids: CASSLDGVAGDSTGELFF. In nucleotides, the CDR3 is TGTGCCAGCAGCTTAGATGGGGTAGCGGGAGATAGCACCGGGGAGCTGTTTTTT.

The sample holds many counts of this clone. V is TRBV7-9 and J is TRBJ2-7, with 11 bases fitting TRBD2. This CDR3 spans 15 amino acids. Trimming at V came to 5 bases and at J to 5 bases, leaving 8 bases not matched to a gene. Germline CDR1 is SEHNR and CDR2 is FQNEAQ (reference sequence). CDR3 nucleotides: TGTGCCAGCAGCGGTCGCCTGGGACTAGCGGACGAGCAGTACGTC. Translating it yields CASSGRLGLADEQYV.

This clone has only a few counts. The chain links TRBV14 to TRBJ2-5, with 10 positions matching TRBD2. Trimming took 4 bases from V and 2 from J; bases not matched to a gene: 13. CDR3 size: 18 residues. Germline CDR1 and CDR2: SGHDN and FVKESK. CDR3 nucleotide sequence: TGTGCCAGCAGCCTCCCCCGGCCTCTAGCGGGGGTTCAAGAGACCCAGTACTTC. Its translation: CASSLPRPLAGVQETQYF.

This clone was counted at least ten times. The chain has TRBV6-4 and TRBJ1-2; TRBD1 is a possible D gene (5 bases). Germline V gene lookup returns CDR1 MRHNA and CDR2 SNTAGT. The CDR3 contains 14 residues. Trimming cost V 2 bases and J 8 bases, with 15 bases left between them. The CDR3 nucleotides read TGTGCCAGCAGTGACGAAAGAGGGGCGGGGGGCTACACCTTC. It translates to CASSDERGAGGYTF.

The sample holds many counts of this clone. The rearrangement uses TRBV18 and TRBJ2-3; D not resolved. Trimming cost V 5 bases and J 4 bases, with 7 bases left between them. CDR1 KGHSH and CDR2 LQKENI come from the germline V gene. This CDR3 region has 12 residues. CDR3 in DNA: TGTGCCAGCTCAAGTAGTGCAGATACGCAGTATTTT. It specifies CASSSSADTQYF.

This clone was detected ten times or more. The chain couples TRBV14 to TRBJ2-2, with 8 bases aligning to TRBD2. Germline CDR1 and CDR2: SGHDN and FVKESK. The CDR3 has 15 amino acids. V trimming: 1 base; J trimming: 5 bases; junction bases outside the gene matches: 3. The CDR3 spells CASSQVLAGTGELFF. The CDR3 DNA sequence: TGTGCCAGCAGCCAAGTATTAGCGGGGACCGGGGAGCTGTTTTTT. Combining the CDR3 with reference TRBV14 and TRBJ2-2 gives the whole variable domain EAGVTQFPSHSVIEKGQTVTLRCDPISGHDNLYWYRRVMGKEIKFLLHFVKESKQDESGMPNNRFLAERTGGTYSTLKVQPAELEDSGVYFCASSQVLAGTGELFFGEGSRLTVL.

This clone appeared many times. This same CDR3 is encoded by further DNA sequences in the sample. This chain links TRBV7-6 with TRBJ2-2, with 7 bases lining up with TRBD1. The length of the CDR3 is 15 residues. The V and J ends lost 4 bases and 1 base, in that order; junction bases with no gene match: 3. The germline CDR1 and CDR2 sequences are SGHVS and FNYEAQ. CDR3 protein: CASSSRTGNTGELFF. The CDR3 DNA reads TGTGCCAGCAGCTCGAGGACAGGGAACACCGGGGAGCTGTTTTTT.

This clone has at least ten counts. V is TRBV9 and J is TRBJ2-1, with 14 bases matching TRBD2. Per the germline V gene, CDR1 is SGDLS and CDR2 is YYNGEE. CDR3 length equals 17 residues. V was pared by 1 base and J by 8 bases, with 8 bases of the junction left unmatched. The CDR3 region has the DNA TGTGCCAGCAGCGTATGGTCGGGACTAGCGGGAGACGATGAGCAGTTCTTC. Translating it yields CASSVWSGLAGDDEQFF.

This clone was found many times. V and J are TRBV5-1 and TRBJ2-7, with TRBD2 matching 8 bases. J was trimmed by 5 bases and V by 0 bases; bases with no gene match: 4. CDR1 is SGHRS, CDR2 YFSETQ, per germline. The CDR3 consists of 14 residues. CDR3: CASSLAGGVNEQYF. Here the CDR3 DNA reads TGCGCCAGCAGCTTGGCGGGAGGGGTGAACGAGCAGTACTTC.

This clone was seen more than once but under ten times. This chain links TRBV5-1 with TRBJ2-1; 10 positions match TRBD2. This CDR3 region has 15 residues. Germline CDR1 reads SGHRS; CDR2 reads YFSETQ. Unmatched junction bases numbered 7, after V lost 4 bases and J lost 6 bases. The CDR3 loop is CASSGSSGSVNEQFF. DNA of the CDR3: TGCGCCAGCAGCGGCTCTAGCGGGAGTGTCAATGAGCAGTTCTTC.

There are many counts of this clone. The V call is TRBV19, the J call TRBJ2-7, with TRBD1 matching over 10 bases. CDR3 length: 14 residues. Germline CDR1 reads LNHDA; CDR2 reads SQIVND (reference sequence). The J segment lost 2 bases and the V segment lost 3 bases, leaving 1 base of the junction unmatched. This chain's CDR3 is CASSMTGGPYEQYF. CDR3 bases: TGTGCCAGTAGTATGACAGGGGGCCCCTACGAGCAGTACTTC.

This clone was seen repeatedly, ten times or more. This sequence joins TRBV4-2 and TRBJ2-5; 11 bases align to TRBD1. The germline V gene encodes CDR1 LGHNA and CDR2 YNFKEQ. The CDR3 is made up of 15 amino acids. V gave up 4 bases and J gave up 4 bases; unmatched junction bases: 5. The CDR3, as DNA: TGTGCCAGCAGCCGCGGGACAGGGGGGGGAGAGACCCAGTACTTC. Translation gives CASSRGTGGGETQYF.

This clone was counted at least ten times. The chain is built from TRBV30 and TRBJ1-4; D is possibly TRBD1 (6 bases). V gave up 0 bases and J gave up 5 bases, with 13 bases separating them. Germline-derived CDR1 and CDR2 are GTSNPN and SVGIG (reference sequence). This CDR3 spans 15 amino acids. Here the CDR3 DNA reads TGTGCCTGGAGTGTTAGAAGAGGGGGAAATGAAAAACTGTTTTTT. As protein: CAWSVRRGGNEKLFF.

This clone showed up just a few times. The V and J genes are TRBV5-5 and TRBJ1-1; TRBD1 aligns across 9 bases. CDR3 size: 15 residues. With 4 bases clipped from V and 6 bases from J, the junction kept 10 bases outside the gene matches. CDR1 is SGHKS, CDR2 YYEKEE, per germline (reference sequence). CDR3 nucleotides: TGTGCCAGCAGCCTCGACAGGGGGGCGAGGGCTGAAGCTTTCTTT. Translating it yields CASSLDRGARAEAFF.

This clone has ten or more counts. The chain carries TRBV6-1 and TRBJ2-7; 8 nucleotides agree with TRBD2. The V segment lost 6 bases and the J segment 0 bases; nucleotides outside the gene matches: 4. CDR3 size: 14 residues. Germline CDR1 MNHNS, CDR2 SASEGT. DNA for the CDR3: TGTGCCAGCAGGCTTAGCGGGGACTCCTACGAGCAGTACTTC. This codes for CASRLSGDSYEQYF.

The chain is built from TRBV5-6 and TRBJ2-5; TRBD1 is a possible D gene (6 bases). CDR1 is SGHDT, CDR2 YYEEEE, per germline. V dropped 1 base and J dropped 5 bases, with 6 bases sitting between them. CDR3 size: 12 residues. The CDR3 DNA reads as TGTGCCAGCAGCTTGCAGGGGGAGACCCAGTACTTC. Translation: CASSLQGETQYF.

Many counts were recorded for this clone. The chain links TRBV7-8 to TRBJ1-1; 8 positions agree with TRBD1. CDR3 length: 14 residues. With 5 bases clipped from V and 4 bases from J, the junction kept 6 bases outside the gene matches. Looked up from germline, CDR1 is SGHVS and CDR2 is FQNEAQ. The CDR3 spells CASSHGQGGTEAFF. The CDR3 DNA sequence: TGTGCCAGCAGCCATGGACAGGGTGGCACTGAAGCTTTCTTT.